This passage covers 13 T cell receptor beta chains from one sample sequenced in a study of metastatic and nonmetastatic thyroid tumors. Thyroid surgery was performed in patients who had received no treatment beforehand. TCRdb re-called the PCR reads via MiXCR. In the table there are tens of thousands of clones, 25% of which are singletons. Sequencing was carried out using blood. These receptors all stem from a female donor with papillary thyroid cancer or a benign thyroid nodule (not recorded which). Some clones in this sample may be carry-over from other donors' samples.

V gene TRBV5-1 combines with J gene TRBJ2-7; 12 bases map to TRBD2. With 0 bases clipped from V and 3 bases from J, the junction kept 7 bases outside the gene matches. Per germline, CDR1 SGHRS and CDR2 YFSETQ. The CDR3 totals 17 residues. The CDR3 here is CASSLEAVTSGSYEQYF. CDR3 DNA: TGCGCCAGCAGCTTGGAGGCGGTGACTAGCGGGAGCTACGAGCAGTACTTC.

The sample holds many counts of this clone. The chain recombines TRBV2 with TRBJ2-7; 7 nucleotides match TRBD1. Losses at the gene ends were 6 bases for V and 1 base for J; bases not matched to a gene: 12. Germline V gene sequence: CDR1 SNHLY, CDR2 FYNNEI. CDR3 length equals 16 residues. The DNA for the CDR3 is TGTGCCAGCAGCACTTCCGGGACAGTCAATTCCTACGAGCAGTACTTC. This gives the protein CASSTSGTVNSYEQYF.

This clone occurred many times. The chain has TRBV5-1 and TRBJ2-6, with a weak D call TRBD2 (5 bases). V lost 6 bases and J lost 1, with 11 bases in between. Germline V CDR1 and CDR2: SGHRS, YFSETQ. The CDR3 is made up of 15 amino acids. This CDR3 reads CASTLGESGANVLTF. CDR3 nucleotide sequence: TGCGCCAGCACCCTTGGGGAGTCTGGGGCCAACGTCCTGACTTTC.

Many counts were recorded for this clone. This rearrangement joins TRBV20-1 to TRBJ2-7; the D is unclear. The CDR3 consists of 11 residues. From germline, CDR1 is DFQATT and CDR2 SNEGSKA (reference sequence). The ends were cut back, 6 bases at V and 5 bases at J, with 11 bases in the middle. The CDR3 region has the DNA TGCAGTGCCCCCGGTTCTGACGAGCAGTACTTC. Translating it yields CSAPGSDEQYF.

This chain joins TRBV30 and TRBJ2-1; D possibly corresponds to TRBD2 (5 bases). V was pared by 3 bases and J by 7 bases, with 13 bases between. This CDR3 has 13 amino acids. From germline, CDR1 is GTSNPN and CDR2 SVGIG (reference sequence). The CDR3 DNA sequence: TGTGCCTGGAGCGCCTGGTTAGCGAATGAGCAGTTCTTC. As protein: CAWSAWLANEQFF.

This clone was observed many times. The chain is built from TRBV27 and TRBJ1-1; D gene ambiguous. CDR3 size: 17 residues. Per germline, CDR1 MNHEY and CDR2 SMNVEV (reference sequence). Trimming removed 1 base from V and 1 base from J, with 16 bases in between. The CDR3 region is CASSLFPPTPGNTEAFF. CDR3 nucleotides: TGTGCCAGCAGTTTATTTCCCCCCACCCCAGGGAACACTGAAGCTTTCTTT.

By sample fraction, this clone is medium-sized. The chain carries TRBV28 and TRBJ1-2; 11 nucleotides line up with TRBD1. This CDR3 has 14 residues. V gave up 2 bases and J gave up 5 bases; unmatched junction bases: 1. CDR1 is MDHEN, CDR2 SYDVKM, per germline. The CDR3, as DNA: TGTGCCAGCAGTTTAGGACAGGGGGCATATGGCTACACCTTC. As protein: CASSLGQGAYGYTF.

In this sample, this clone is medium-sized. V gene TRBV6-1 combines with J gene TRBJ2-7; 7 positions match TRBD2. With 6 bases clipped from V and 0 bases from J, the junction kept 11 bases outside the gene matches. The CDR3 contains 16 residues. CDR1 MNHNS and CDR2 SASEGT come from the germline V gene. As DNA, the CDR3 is TGTGCCAGCAGGGCCGCATGGGGCGGGAGCTCCTACGAGCAGTACTTC. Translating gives CASRAAWGGSSYEQYF.

CDR3 DNA: TGTGCCAGCAGTTTGATAGGGGCGCGCAATCAGCCCCAGCATTTT. It yields the protein CASSLIGARNQPQHF. The chain recombines TRBV28 with TRBJ1-5; D is possibly TRBD1 (5 bases). The germline gives CDR1 MDHEN, CDR2 SYDVKM. CDR3 length: 15 amino acids. The germline V and J ends were trimmed by 3 bases and 2 bases, with 11 bases remaining between them. The whole variable domain, remainder taken from reference TRBV28 and TRBJ1-5, is DVKVTQSSRYLVKRTGEKVFLECVQDMDHENMFWYRQDPGLGLRLIYFSYDVKMKEKGDIPEGYSVSREKKERFSLILESASTNQTSMYLCASSLIGARNQPQHFGDGTRLSIL.

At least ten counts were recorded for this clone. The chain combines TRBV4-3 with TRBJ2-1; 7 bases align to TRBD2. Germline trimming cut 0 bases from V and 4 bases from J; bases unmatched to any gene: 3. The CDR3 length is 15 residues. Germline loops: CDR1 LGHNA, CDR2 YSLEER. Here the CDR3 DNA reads TGCGCCAGCAGCCAAGATAGGCGGGGGTACAATGAGCAGTTCTTC. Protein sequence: CASSQDRRGYNEQFF.

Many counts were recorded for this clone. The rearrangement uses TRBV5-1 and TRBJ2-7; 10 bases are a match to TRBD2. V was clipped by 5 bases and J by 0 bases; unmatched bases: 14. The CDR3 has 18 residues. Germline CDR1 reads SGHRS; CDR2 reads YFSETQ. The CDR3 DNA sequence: TGCGCCAGCAGTCCCTCGCCTACTAGCGGGACACGCTCCTACGAGCAGTACTTC. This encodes CASSPSPTSGTRSYEQYF.

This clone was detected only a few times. CDR3 region: CASNSRGANYFYTF. CDR3 sequence (DNA): TGTGCCAGCAACTCACGGGGGGCCAACTATTTCTACACCTTC. This chain links TRBV12-3 or TRBV12-4 with TRBJ1-2; TRBD1 is a possible D gene (6 bases). CDR3 size: 14 residues. V lost 7 bases to trimming and J lost 10 bases, with 22 bases between them.

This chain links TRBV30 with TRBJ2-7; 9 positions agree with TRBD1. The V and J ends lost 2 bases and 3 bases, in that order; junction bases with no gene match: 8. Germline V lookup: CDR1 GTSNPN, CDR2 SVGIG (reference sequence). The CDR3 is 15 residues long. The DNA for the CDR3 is TGTGCCTGGAGTATCGGGGGACAGGGTAACTACGAGCAGTACTTC. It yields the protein CAWSIGGQGNYEQYF.